Following are 32 T cell receptor beta chains from one sample sequenced in a study of blood T cell repertoires in COVID-19. The method was immunoSEQ multiplex PCR; TCRdb's version includes in-frame clones alone and lacks a portion of them. This table has 250,000 to 350,000 clones, about 89% appearing once. Specimen: peripheral blood. The receptors derive from a woman aged 45-59 years who had recovered from COVID-19.

The J gene is TRBJ1-1, the V gene TRBV12-3 or TRBV12-4; TRBD1 agrees at 7 bases. The CDR3 is made up of 13 amino acids. V dropped 6 bases and J dropped 5; count of bases not matched to a gene: 6. The CDR3 sequence: CASRQTGATEAFF. CDR3 DNA: TGTGCCAGCAGGCAAACAGGGGCGACTGAAGCTTTCTTT.

The J gene is TRBJ1-5, the V gene TRBV5-8; D gene ambiguous. With 0 bases removed from V and 4 bases from J, the gap between germline ends came to 8 bases. This CDR3 is 14 amino acids long. Germline V CDR1 and CDR2: SGHTS, YDEGEE. The CDR3 DNA sequence: TGTGCCAGCAGCTTGGACCGGGGAAATCAGCCCCAGCATTTT. It translates to CASSLDRGNQPQHF.

The chain carries TRBV7-3 and TRBJ2-3; the D gene is possibly TRBD1 (6 bases). V shed 5 bases and J shed 4 bases, with 16 bases lying between them. The germline V gene encodes CDR1 SGHTA and CDR2 FQGTGA. This CDR3 region has 15 residues. CDR3 DNA: TGTGCCAGCAGCCCCATTGGGGGCGCGGCAGATACGCAGTATTTT. Protein: CASSPIGGAADTQYF.

The J gene is TRBJ1-3, the V gene TRBV30, with D uncertain. This CDR3 spans 15 amino acids. Germline CDR1 reads GTSNPN; CDR2 reads SVGIG (reference sequence). The V and J ends lost 2 bases and 0 bases respectively, with 11 bases between them. CDR3 amino acids: CAWSRQAISGNTIYF. The CDR3 nucleotides read TGTGCCTGGAGTCGGCAGGCGATCTCTGGAAACACCATATATTTT.

This sequence joins TRBV7-2 and TRBJ1-4; unclear D gene. The CDR3 is made up of 14 amino acids. Germline V gives CDR1 SGHTA, CDR2 FQGNSA. The V gene lost 2 bases and the J gene lost 8 bases, with 12 bases spanning the gap. The CDR3 DNA is TGTGCCAGCAGCTTAAATGGTCGGCGGGAAAAACTGTTTTTT. This encodes CASSLNGRREKLFF.

The DNA of the CDR3 is TGTGCCAGCAGTCCGCGGCCCTCGAATTCACCCCTCCACTTT. Translated, it gives CASSPRPSNSPLHF. The J gene is TRBJ1-6, the V gene TRBV25-1; D is undetermined. There are 14 residues in the CDR3. The germline V gene encodes CDR1 MGHDK and CDR2 SYGVNS. The ends were cut back, 5 bases at V and 7 bases at J, with 12 bases in the middle.

The chain links TRBV19 to TRBJ1-6, with D unclear. V was cut by 6 bases and J by 7 bases, with 16 bases left in between. Germline CDR1 and CDR2: LNHDA and SQIVND (reference sequence). The CDR3 runs 15 residues. CDR3 sequence reads: CASSAGLSENSPLHF. The CDR3 coding sequence is TGTGCCAGTAGCGCGGGCCTTTCCGAAAATTCACCCCTCCACTTT. Supplemented by reference TRBV19 and TRBJ1-6, the full variable domain reads DGGITQSPKYLFRKEGQNVTLSCEQNLNHDAMYWYRQDPGQGLRLIYYSQIVNDFQKGDIAEGYSVSREKKESFPLTVTSAQKNPTAFYLCASSAGLSENSPLHFGNGTRLTVT.

V and J are TRBV21-1 and TRBJ1-6; the table's D call, TRBD1, has no DNA check behind it. TRBV21-1 is noted as a pseudogene. CDR3 length: 16 amino acids. The CDR3 region is CASSPASGNIGSPLHF. The CDR3 DNA follows: TGTGCCAGCAGCCCTGCCTCAGGGAACATAGGGTCACCCCTCCACTTT.

The rearrangement uses TRBV7-8 and TRBJ2-1, with no clear D. The CDR3 is 12 amino acids. Germline values: CDR1 SGHVS, CDR2 FQNEAQ. V lost 0 bases and J 7 bases, leaving 4 bases between the germline ends. This chain's CDR3 is CASSLALNEQFF. The CDR3 nucleotides are TGTGCCAGCAGCTTAGCACTGAATGAGCAGTTCTTC. Full variable domain (missing parts from reference TRBV7-8 and TRBJ2-1): GAGVSQSPRYKVAKRGQDVALRCDPISGHVSLFWYQQALGQGPEFLTYFQNEAQLDKSGLPSDRFFAERPEGSVSTLKIQRTQQEDSAVYLCASSLALNEQFFGPGTRLTVL.

For this clone: Distinct nucleotide sequences in the sample also encode this CDR3. V is TRBV27 and J is TRBJ1-2; TRBD1 matches 8 bases. V dropped 3 bases and J dropped 2; count of bases not matched to a gene: 2. Germline CDR1 reads MNHEY; CDR2 reads SMNVEV (reference sequence). The CDR3 is 14 residues long. CDR3 bases: TGTGCCAGCAGTTTTGGACAGGGAAACTATGGCTACACCTTC. Translation: CASSFGQGNYGYTF.

This clone was found a few times. V and J are TRBV28 and TRBJ1-1; D is unclear. CDR1 and CDR2 from the germline V gene are MDHEN and SYDVKM. The CDR3 length is 11 residues. V lost 10 bases and J lost 0, with 6 bases in between. The CDR3 loop is CATILNTEAFF. The CDR3 DNA is TGTGCCACCATCCTGAACACTGAAGCTTTCTTT.

J is TRBJ1-4 and V is TRBV28; D is undetermined. The germline CDR1 and CDR2 sequences are MDHEN and SYDVKM. CDR3 length equals 16 residues. The V end lost 7 bases, the J end lost 5 bases, and 20 bases lay between the germline ends. CDR3 in DNA: TGTGCCAGCAAAGATACCGCCGGCGGAAGAAATGAAAAACTGTTTTTT. Amino acid sequence: CASKDTAGGRNEKLFF.

The CDR3 DNA follows: TGTGCCAGCAGCATTAGCGGGGGGTGGACAGATACGCAGTATTTT. Translated: CASSISGGWTDTQYF. The J gene is TRBJ2-3, the V gene TRBV7-2; 10 positions match TRBD2. Losses at the gene ends were 5 bases for V and 3 bases for J; bases not matched to a gene: 5. Germline assignment: CDR1 SGHTA and CDR2 FQGNSA. The CDR3 sequence is 15 residues long.

Here the CDR3 reads CASTPGTAMEGYTF. CDR3 coding DNA: TGTGCCAGTACCCCCGGGACAGCCATGGAGGGCTACACCTTC. The V gene is TRBV19, the J gene TRBJ1-2; 7 bases map to TRBD1. This CDR3 is 14 amino acids long. Germline V gene lookup returns CDR1 LNHDA and CDR2 SQIVND (reference sequence). V lost 7 bases, J lost 8 bases, and 13 bases stayed unmatched.

V and J are TRBV30 and TRBJ2-1; perhaps TRBD2 as D (5 bases). Looked up from germline, CDR1 is GTSNPN and CDR2 is SVGIG (reference sequence). Trimming removed 8 bases at V and 3 bases at J, with 17 bases between. CDR3 length equals 14 residues. The CDR3 nucleotides read TGTGCCGGAAGAGGAGAGGGCCTCTACAATGAGCAGTTCTTC. It codes for CAGRGEGLYNEQFF.

The V call is TRBV4-1, the J call TRBJ2-7; TRBD2 agrees at 7 bases. Germline CDR1 MGHRA, CDR2 YSYEKL. J was trimmed by 0 bases and V by 4 bases; bases with no gene match: 9. This CDR3 spans 16 amino acids. Here the CDR3 DNA reads TGCGCCAGCAGCCCGTCGGTTCGCGGGAGCTCCTACGAGCAGTACTTC. This translates into CASSPSVRGSSYEQYF.

The chain has TRBV28 and TRBJ1-5; D unresolved. CDR1 is MDHEN, CDR2 SYDVKM, per germline. CDR3 length: 16 residues. V shed 5 bases and J shed 5 bases, with 19 bases lying between them. The CDR3 here is CASSTYQRGDYQPQHF. In DNA, the CDR3 is TGTGCCAGCAGTACGTACCAACGGGGTGACTATCAGCCCCAGCATTTT.

The chain recombines TRBV28 with TRBJ2-7, with TRBD2 identical over 7 bases. The CDR3 extends over 15 amino acids. Trimming at V came to 1 base and at J to 2 bases, leaving 5 bases not matched to a gene. Germline CDR1 MDHEN, CDR2 SYDVKM. The CDR3 loop reads CASSLSSGPTYEQYF. CDR3 DNA: TGTGCCAGCAGTTTATCTAGCGGTCCGACCTACGAGCAGTACTTC.

The chain employs TRBV6-5 and TRBJ2-6; no clear D gene. V was shortened by 0 bases and J by 0 bases, with 6 bases between the two germline ends. Germline CDR1 reads MNHEY; CDR2 reads SVGAGI. The CDR3 runs to 16 residues. The CDR3 loop is CASSYSRLSGANVLTF. CDR3 coding DNA: TGTGCCAGCAGTTACTCGAGGCTCTCTGGGGCCAACGTCCTGACTTTC.

CDR3 DNA: TGTGCCAGCAGCCAAGTGGGGACAGGTGCAGATACGCAGTATTTT. This sequence encodes CASSQVGTGADTQYF. This chain joins TRBV3-1 (or the pseudogene TRBV3-2) and TRBJ2-3; 8 bases agree with TRBD1. Germline CDR1 and CDR2: LGHDT and YNNKEL (reference sequence). The CDR3 is 15 residues long. The V and J ends lost 1 base and 4 bases, in that order; junction bases with no gene match: 4.

The chain's CDR3 is CASRLYRVHQPQHF. For the CDR3, the DNA is TGTGCCAGCAGGTTGTACAGGGTTCATCAGCCCCAGCATTTT. The chain couples TRBV28 to TRBJ1-5, with a weak D call TRBD1 (6 bases). Germline V CDR1 and CDR2: MDHEN, SYDVKM. Trimming removed 6 bases from V and 5 bases from J, with 14 bases in between. This CDR3 spans 14 amino acids.

V usage is TRBV18 and J usage is TRBJ1-1; D perhaps matches TRBD1 (5 bases). Germline lookup yields CDR1 KGHSH and CDR2 LQKENI. CDR3 length equals 15 residues. V was trimmed by 1 base and J by 5 bases, leaving 14 bases between them. The CDR3 region is CASSPQSGLSTEAFF. The CDR3 DNA sequence: TGTGCCAGCTCACCACAGTCAGGGCTGTCTACTGAAGCTTTCTTT.

The chain combines TRBV9 with TRBJ2-2; 10 nucleotides line up with TRBD2. The CDR3 has 15 amino acids. Germline CDR1 is SGDLS and CDR2 is YYNGEE. Losses at the gene ends were 2 bases for V and 7 bases for J; bases not matched to a gene: 5. The CDR3: CASSVSGRAHGELFF. DNA of the CDR3: TGTGCCAGCAGCGTGAGCGGGAGGGCCCACGGGGAGCTGTTTTTT.

The chain links TRBV25-1 to TRBJ2-2; D is possibly TRBD2 (7 bases). CDR1 is MGHDK, CDR2 SYGVNS, per germline. V was clipped by 1 base and J by 7 bases, with 10 bases between them. This CDR3 is 14 amino acids long. In nucleotides, the CDR3 is TGTGCCAGCAGTGAATGGGGGGGCCACGGGGAGCTGTTTTTT. This encodes CASSEWGGHGELFF.

J is TRBJ1-1 and V is TRBV5-1, with 8 bases fitting TRBD1. Looked up from germline, CDR1 is SGHRS and CDR2 is YFSETQ. V lost 3 bases and J lost 5; bases outside the gene matches: 6. This CDR3 is built from 14 residues. The CDR3 is CASSSGQAGTEAFF. Here the CDR3 DNA reads TGCGCCAGCAGCTCGGGACAGGCGGGGACTGAAGCTTTCTTT.

The gene calls are TRBV24-1 and TRBJ2-1, with D maybe TRBD1 (7 bases). Looked up from germline, CDR1 is KGHDR and CDR2 is SFDVKD. This CDR3 is built from 14 residues. V was trimmed by 10 bases and J by 4 bases, leaving 16 bases between them. The CDR3 is CATGGTDPYNEQFF. The CDR3 coding sequence is TGTGCCACAGGCGGGACAGATCCTTACAATGAGCAGTTCTTC.

The chain carries TRBV6-5 and TRBJ1-1; tentatively, D is TRBD1 (5 bases). V was trimmed by 0 bases and J by 3 bases, leaving 11 bases between them. CDR3 length: 15 amino acids. Germline assignment: CDR1 MNHEY and CDR2 SVGAGI. This CDR3 is CASSYSPGSYTEAFF. For the CDR3, the DNA is TGTGCCAGCAGTTACTCTCCAGGGTCCTACACTGAAGCTTTCTTT.

The chain has TRBV24-1 and TRBJ1-1; D perhaps matches TRBD1 (6 bases). The germline V gene has CDR1 KGHDR and CDR2 SFDVKD. V lost 5 bases, J lost 4 bases, and 10 bases lay in between. CDR3 length equals 13 residues. Here the CDR3 reads CATSGVGGTEAFF. Here the CDR3 DNA reads TGTGCCACCAGTGGGGTAGGGGGCACTGAAGCTTTCTTT.

The chain has TRBV5-1 and TRBJ2-1; TRBD1 matches at 9 bases. V lost 4 bases and J lost 8; bases outside the gene matches: 10. This CDR3 is built from 15 residues. Per germline, CDR1 SGHRS and CDR2 YFSETQ. CDR3 sequence (DNA): TGCGCCAGCAGCGATGGACAGGGGTCGGGCGATGAGCAGTTCTTC. This sequence encodes CASSDGQGSGDEQFF.

This chain links TRBV7-2 with TRBJ2-7, with D uncertain. V was shortened by 2 bases and J by 3 bases, with 5 bases between the two germline ends. The CDR3 length is 12 residues. Germline CDR1 SGHTA, CDR2 FQGNSA. The CDR3 spells CASSLSYYEQYF. The CDR3 DNA reads as TGTGCCAGCAGCTTAAGCTACTACGAGCAGTACTTC. The full variable domain, its missing parts supplied by reference TRBV7-2 and TRBJ2-7, is GAGVSQSPSNKVTEKGKDVELRCDPISGHTALYWYRQSLGQGLEFLIYFQGNSAPDKSGLPSDRFSAERTGGSVSTLTIQRTQQEDSAVYLCASSLSYYEQYFGPGTRLTVT.

The gene calls are TRBV9 and TRBJ1-4; D gene ambiguous. V was shortened by 4 bases and J by 3 bases, with 16 bases between the two germline ends. Per germline, CDR1 SGDLS and CDR2 YYNGEE. The CDR3 spans 16 residues. As DNA, the CDR3 is TGTGCCAGCAGCTCCCGGCGCGGGATAGCTAATGAAAAACTGTTTTTT. Its translation is CASSSRRGIANEKLFF.

V and J are TRBV21-1 and TRBJ2-5; the table's TRBD1 call for D was not verified on the DNA. TRBV21-1 constitutes a pseudogene. The CDR3 is 14 amino acids. The CDR3 DNA is TGTGCCAGCAGCTATAGGACACCCCAAGAGACCCAGTACTTC. This gives the protein CASSYRTPQETQYF.